Below, 6 T cell receptor beta chains from the same sample are listed, as sequenced in a study of cytomegalovirus exposure and HLA in healthy donors. A multiplex PCR was run with 60 Vbeta primers and 13 Jbeta primers. Data came from immunoSEQ multiplex PCR; TCRdb stores just in-frame clones and leaves some out. The profile covers some 180,000 clones, with 75% to 85% appearing a single time and roughly 1.5% taken by the ten largest. Material: PBMCs. The source of these receptors is a young man in good health and CMV-seronegative.

This sequence joins TRBV5-1 and TRBJ1-6; TRBD1 matches at 11 bases. V lost 0 bases, J lost 7 bases, and 6 bases stayed unmatched. This CDR3 region has 17 residues. Germline-derived CDR1 and CDR2 are SGHRS and YFSETQ. In DNA, the CDR3 is TGCGCCAGCAGCTTGGTAGGACAGGGGGCTCGCAATTCACCCCTCCACTTT. Its protein product is CASSLVGQGARNSPLHF. The full variable domain, its missing parts supplied by reference TRBV5-1 and TRBJ1-6, is KAGVTQTPRYLIKTRGQQVTLSCSPISGHRSVSWYQQTPGQGLQFLFEYFSETQRNKGNFPGRFSGRQFSNSRSEMNVSTLELGDSALYLCASSLVGQGARNSPLHFGNGTRLTVT.

The CDR3 bases are TGTGCCAGCAGTTTCGGTCGGGTCCTTGTTCGGCCCTACAATGAGCAGTTCTTC. Translated: CASSFGRVLVRPYNEQFF. The chain employs TRBV27 and TRBJ2-1; D remains unclear. V was trimmed by 3 bases and J by 2 bases, leaving 20 bases between them. This CDR3 spans 18 amino acids. Germline CDR1 and CDR2: MNHEY and SMNVEV (reference sequence).

The CDR3 sequence is CASSSGQGDYGYTF. Written as DNA, the CDR3 is TGTGCCAGCAGCTCGGGACAGGGTGACTATGGCTACACCTTC. The chain combines TRBV5-6 with TRBJ1-2; the match to TRBD1 covers 9 bases. CDR1 is SGHDT, CDR2 YYEEEE, per germline. The trim removed 3 bases at V and 3 bases at J, leaving 3 bases unmatched. The CDR3 contains 14 residues.

The chain recombines TRBV9 with TRBJ2-3; 8 nucleotides agree with TRBD2. This CDR3 region has 18 residues. J lost 5 bases, V lost 1 base, and 15 bases had no gene match. CDR1 is SGDLS, CDR2 YYNGEE, per germline. The CDR3 is CASSVKSGAGVGEDTQYF. The CDR3 coding sequence is TGTGCCAGCAGCGTAAAGAGCGGAGCGGGAGTCGGGGAAGATACGCAGTATTTT.

This clone has only a few counts. The chain links TRBV6-5 to TRBJ2-7; 7 bases are a match to TRBD2. Germline V CDR1 and CDR2: MNHEY, SVGAGI. There are 16 residues in the CDR3. Trimming cost V 0 bases and J 0 bases; bases outside gene matches: 5. CDR3 sequence (DNA): TGTGCCAGCAGTTACTCGCTAGCGGTGAGCTCCTACGAGCAGTACTTC. Its translation: CASSYSLAVSSYEQYF.

J is TRBJ2-2 and V is TRBV9; perhaps TRBD2 as D (6 bases). Trimming pared 0 bases from V and 6 bases from J, leaving 9 bases between. The length of the CDR3 is 14 residues. CDR1 and CDR2 (germline): SGDLS, YYNGEE. Here the CDR3 DNA reads TGTGCCAGCAGCGTAGGGGGAGGCGCCGGGGAGCTGTTTTTT. This encodes CASSVGGGAGELFF.